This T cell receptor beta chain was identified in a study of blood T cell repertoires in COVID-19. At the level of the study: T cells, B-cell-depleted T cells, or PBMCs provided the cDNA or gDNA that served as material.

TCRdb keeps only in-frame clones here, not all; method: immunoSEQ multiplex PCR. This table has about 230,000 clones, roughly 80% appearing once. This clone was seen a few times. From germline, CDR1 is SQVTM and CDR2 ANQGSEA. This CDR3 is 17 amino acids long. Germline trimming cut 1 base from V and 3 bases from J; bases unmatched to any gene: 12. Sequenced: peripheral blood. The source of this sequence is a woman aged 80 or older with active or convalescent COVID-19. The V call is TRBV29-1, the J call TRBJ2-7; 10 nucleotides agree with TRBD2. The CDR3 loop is CSVEGLAGTGGLYEQYF. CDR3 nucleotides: TGCAGCGTTGAAGGACTAGCGGGCACGGGAGGTCTCTACGAGCAGTACTTC.